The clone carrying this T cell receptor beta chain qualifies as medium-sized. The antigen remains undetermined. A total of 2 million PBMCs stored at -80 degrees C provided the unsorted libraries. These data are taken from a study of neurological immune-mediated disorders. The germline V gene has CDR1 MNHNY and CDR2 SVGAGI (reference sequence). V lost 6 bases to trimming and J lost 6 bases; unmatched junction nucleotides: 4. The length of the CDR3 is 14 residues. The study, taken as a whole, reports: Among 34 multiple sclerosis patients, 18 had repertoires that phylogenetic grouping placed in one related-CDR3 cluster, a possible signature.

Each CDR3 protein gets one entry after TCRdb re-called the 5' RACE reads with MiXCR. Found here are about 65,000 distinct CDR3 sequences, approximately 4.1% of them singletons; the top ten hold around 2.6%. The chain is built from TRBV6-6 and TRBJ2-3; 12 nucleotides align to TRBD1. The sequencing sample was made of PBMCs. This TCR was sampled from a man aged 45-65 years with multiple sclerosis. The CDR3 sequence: CASRWDRGPDTQYF. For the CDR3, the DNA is TGTGCCAGCAGATGGGACAGGGGGCCGGATACGCAGTATTTT.